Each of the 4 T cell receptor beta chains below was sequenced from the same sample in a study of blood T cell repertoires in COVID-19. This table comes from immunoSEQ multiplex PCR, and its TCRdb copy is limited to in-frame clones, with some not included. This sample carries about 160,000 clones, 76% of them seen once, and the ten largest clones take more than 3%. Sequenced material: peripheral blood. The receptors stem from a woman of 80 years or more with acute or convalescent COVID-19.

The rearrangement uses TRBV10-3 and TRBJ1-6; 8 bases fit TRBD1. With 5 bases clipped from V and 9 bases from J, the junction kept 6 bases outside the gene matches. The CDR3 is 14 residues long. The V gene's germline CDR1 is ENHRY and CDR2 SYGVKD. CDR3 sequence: CAISTNRGSSPLHF. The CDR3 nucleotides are TGTGCCATCAGTACCAACAGGGGGAGTTCACCCCTCCACTTT.

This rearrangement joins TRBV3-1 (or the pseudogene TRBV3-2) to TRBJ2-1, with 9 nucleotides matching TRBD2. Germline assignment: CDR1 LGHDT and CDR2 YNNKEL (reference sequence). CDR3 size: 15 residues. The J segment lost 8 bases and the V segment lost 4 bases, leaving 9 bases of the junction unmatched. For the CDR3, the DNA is TGTGCCAGCAGCCCGAGACTAGCGGTTAGAGATGAGCAGTTCTTC. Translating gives CASSPRLAVRDEQFF.

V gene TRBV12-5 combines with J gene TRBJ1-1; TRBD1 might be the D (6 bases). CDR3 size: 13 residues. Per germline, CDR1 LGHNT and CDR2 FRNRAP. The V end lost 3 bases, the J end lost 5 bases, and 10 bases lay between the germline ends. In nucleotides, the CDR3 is TGTGCTAGTGGTTTCCAGGGGACGACTGAAGCTTTCTTT. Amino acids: CASGFQGTTEAFF.

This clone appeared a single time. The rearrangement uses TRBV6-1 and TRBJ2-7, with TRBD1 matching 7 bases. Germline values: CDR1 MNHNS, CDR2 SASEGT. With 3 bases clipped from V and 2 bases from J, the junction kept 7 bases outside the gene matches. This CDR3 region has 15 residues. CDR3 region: CASSDYPTGAYEQYF. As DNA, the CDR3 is TGTGCCAGCAGTGATTATCCCACAGGGGCCTACGAGCAGTACTTC.